The 15 T cell receptor beta chains in this list originate from one sample, sequenced in a study of T cells in Graves' hyperthyroidism and ophthalmopathy. Researchers amplified the TCR beta CDR3 regions from RNA transcripts. Carried out on the TCR CDR3, a first-round RT-PCR used the HTBI primer set. TCRdb reprocessed the multiplex PCR reads with MiXCR, giving one entry per CDR3 protein. The sample lists about 620,000 distinct CDR3 sequences, roughly 17% seen once, with around 4% in the top ten. The sequenced sample consisted of blood. Source of these receptors: a woman in her thirties with Graves' hyperthyroidism.

The chain uses TRBV9 and TRBJ1-1; D uncertain. This CDR3 comprises 16 residues. V was cut by 3 bases and J by 2 bases, with 17 bases left in between. Germline V gene data show CDR1 as SGDLS and CDR2 as YYNGEE. As DNA, the CDR3 is TGTGCCAGCAGCGGGGGATTGCCCCTATTCAACACTGAAGCTTTCTTT. Residues: CASSGGLPLFNTEAFF.

This clonotype was seen repeatedly, ten times or more. V usage is TRBV2 and J usage is TRBJ1-1; possibly TRBD1 for D (5 bases). Trimming took 4 bases from V and 12 from J, leaving 21 bases between them. Germline CDR1 is SNHLY and CDR2 is FYNNEI. The CDR3 totals 14 residues. CDR3 sequence (DNA): TGTGCCAGCAGTGTAACAGTGGGGGAAAGAGTAACTTTCTTT. It encodes CASSVTVGERVTFF.

This clonotype was seen at least ten times. V usage is TRBV6-5 and J usage is TRBJ2-2; perhaps TRBD1 as D (7 bases). Germline-derived CDR1 and CDR2 are MNHEY and SVGAGI. V lost 0 bases and J lost 6, with 14 bases in between. The CDR3 length is 16 residues. CDR3 sequence: CASSYSDRRGAGELFF. CDR3 DNA sequence: TGTGCCAGCAGTTACTCGGATCGCAGGGGGGCCGGGGAGCTGTTTTTT.

The chain employs TRBV4-1 and TRBJ1-1; 10 nucleotides agree with TRBD1. With 0 bases clipped from V and 3 bases from J, the junction kept 1 base outside the gene matches. This CDR3 comprises 15 residues. Looked up from germline, CDR1 is MGHRA and CDR2 is YSYEKL. CDR3 sequence reads: CASSQDGQGDTEAFF. CDR3 coding DNA: TGCGCCAGCAGCCAAGATGGACAGGGGGACACTGAAGCTTTCTTT.

This clonotype was counted a few times. The V call is TRBV29-1, the J call TRBJ1-1, with 8 positions matching TRBD1. The CDR3 covers 14 residues. V shed 7 bases and J 3 bases; nucleotides not matched to a gene: 10. The germline CDR1 and CDR2 sequences are SQVTM and ANQGSEA. The DNA for the CDR3 is TGCAGCGCCAAGGACAGGGATCGGTACACTGAAGCTTTCTTT. This translates into CSAKDRDRYTEAFF.

The chain combines TRBV20-1 with TRBJ2-7; no firm D call. Deletions cut 0 bases from V and 4 bases from J, with 10 bases between. The CDR3 has 13 residues. CDR1 is DFQATT, CDR2 SNEGSKA, per germline (reference sequence). CDR3 sequence reads: CSARDPLLYEQYF. The CDR3 DNA reads TGCAGTGCTAGAGATCCTCTCCTGTACGAGCAGTACTTC.

This clonotype was found a few times. The chain employs TRBV4-1 and TRBJ2-7; D unclear. This CDR3 contains 13 residues. Looked up from germline, CDR1 is MGHRA and CDR2 is YSYEKL. V was trimmed by 3 bases and J by 5 bases, leaving 11 bases between them. CDR3 coding DNA: TGCGCCAGCAGCCACGAAACAGTCGACGAGCAGTACTTC. Translation: CASSHETVDEQYF.

This clonotype was observed a handful of times. The rearrangement links TRBV7-9 to TRBJ2-1; a weak D match, TRBD2 (6 bases). The germline V and J ends were trimmed by 6 bases and 4 bases, with 10 bases remaining between them. Germline CDR1 SEHNR, CDR2 FQNEAQ (reference sequence). There are 13 residues in the CDR3. The CDR3 bases are TGTGCCAGCAGACTCGGGGGTTACAATGAGCAGTTCTTC. The encoded protein is CASRLGGYNEQFF.

This clonotype occurred a few times. At one boundary the junction diverges from the germline segment, which might be a read error. The CDR3 nucleotides are TGTGCCATCGGTGACCCCGGGACAATATACGAGCAGTACTTC. It translates to CAIGDPGTIYEQYF. J is TRBJ2-7 and V is TRBV10-3, with D possibly TRBD1 on 6 matching bases. Germline V gene data show CDR1 as ENHRY and CDR2 as SYGVKD. The CDR3 sequence is 14 residues long.

This clonotype was recorded many times. J is TRBJ2-2 and V is TRBV27; TRBD1 agrees at 8 bases. With 8 bases clipped from V and 0 bases from J, the junction kept 2 bases outside the gene matches. Looked up from germline, CDR1 is MNHEY and CDR2 is SMNVEV (reference sequence). The CDR3 sequence is 14 residues long. CDR3 sequence reads: CASADRANTGELFF. The CDR3 bases are TGTGCCAGCGCGGACAGGGCGAACACCGGGGAGCTGTTTTTT.

This clonotype has at least ten counts. The chain couples TRBV6-1 to TRBJ1-1, with D tentatively TRBD1 (5 bases). Trimming took 11 bases from V and 1 from J, leaving 17 bases between them. Per germline, CDR1 MNHNS and CDR2 SASEGT. This CDR3 has 14 residues. CDR3 in amino acids: CASLTGQANTEAFF. DNA for the CDR3: TGTGCCTCCTTAACGGGGCAGGCGAACACTGAAGCTTTCTTT.

CDR3 nucleotides: TGTGCCAGCAGCTTTGGGGGGGCAGGTGCTGGAAACACCATATATTTT. This sequence encodes CASSFGGAGAGNTIYF. The chain couples TRBV7-2 to TRBJ1-3; tentative D call: TRBD1 (6 bases). The CDR3 length is 16 residues. V dropped 3 bases and J dropped 2 bases, with 14 bases sitting between them. The germline gives CDR1 SGHTA, CDR2 FQGNSA.

This clonotype has more than one count but fewer than ten. This chain links TRBV30 with TRBJ2-7; D gene uncertain. This CDR3 is 12 amino acids long. CDR1 is GTSNPN, CDR2 SVGIG, per germline (reference sequence). Trimming left V 4 bases short and J 5 bases short, with 12 bases between. The CDR3 DNA reads as TGTGCCTGGATAACGGCAGGCCACGAGCAGTACTTC. It codes for CAWITAGHEQYF.

This clonotype was seen repeatedly, ten times or more. The rearrangement uses TRBV27 and TRBJ2-7; D tentatively reads TRBD1 or TRBD2 (6 bases each). This CDR3 has 16 amino acids. Germline assignment: CDR1 MNHEY and CDR2 SMNVEV (reference sequence). Trimming left V 7 bases short and J 2 bases short, with 21 bases between. The CDR3 spells CASIPKVTGRTYEQYF. The CDR3 DNA reads TGTGCCAGCATTCCCAAGGTCACAGGGAGGACCTACGAGCAGTACTTC.

This clonotype has just a few counts. The genes are TRBV12-3 or TRBV12-4 and TRBJ1-6; 7 bases agree with TRBD1. The CDR3 totals 14 residues. J lost 7 bases, V lost 5 bases, and 5 bases had no gene match. CDR3 sequence: CASSTQGVNSPLHF. In DNA form, the CDR3 reads TGTGCCAGCAGTACCCAGGGGGTAAATTCACCCCTCCACTTT.